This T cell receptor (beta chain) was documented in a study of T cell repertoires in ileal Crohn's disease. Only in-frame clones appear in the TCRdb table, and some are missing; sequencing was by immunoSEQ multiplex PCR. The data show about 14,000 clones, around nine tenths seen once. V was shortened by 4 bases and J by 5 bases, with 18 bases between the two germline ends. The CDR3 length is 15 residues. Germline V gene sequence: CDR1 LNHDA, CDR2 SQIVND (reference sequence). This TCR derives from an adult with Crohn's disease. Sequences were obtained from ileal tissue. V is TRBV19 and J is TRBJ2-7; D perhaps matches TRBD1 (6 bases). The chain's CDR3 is CASSRAGTLRDEQYF. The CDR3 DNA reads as TGTGCCAGTAGTAGAGCCGGGACACTAAGGGACGAGCAGTACTTC.